These 27 T cell receptor beta chains were all obtained from the same sample, sequenced in a study of T cells after yellow fever vaccination. In TCRdb, the 5' RACE reads were re-called with MiXCR into one record per CDR3 protein. In the table there are about 320,000 distinct CDR3 sequences, about 4.5% of which are singletons. Specimen: PBMCs, collected 15 days after the yellow fever booster vaccination. The receptors were sampled from a man younger than 35 who received the YFV17D yellow fever vaccine.

This clonotype was detected ten times or more. This sequence joins TRBV7-2 and TRBJ2-1; possible D gene TRBD2, 6 bases. Trimming stripped 7 bases from V and 2 bases from J, with 15 bases between. CDR1 is SGHTA, CDR2 FQGNSA, per germline. This CDR3 region has 15 residues. The chain's CDR3 is CASTQEGTPYNEQFF. The CDR3 DNA sequence: TGTGCCAGCACTCAGGAGGGTACCCCCTACAATGAGCAGTTCTTC. Supplemented by reference TRBV7-2 and TRBJ2-1, the full variable domain reads GAGVSQSPSNKVTEKGKDVELRCDPISGHTALYWYRQSLGQGLEFLIYFQGNSAPDKSGLPSDRFSAERTGGSVSTLTIQRTQQEDSAVYLCASTQEGTPYNEQFFGPGTRLTVL.

This clonotype was seen only a few times. The chain has TRBV5-1 and TRBJ2-3; D remains ambiguous. The CDR3 is made up of 13 amino acids. Germline CDR1 is SGHRS and CDR2 is YFSETQ. V lost 2 bases, J lost 5 bases, and 9 bases lay in between. For the CDR3, the DNA is TGCGCCAGCAGCTTAATAGGCGGAGATACGCAGTATTTT. This encodes CASSLIGGDTQYF.

This clonotype was detected many times. The J gene is TRBJ2-5, the V gene TRBV7-2; 9 nucleotides match TRBD2. Germline CDR1 SGHTA, CDR2 FQGNSA. The CDR3 has 14 residues. The V and J ends lost 4 bases and 6 bases, in that order; junction bases with no gene match: 6. The CDR3, as DNA: TGTGCCAGCAGCTCGGGACTAGCCGAGAAGACCCAGTACTTC. Its translation: CASSSGLAEKTQYF.

This clonotype showed up just a few times. The chain employs TRBV4-3 and TRBJ1-1; D gene unclear. Trimming took off 2 bases at V and 1 base at J, with 14 bases between the two ends. In germline, CDR1 is LGHNA, CDR2 YSLEER. This CDR3 comprises 16 residues. The CDR3 sequence: CASSQKYGDPNTEAFF. The CDR3 nucleotides read TGCGCCAGCAGCCAAAAATACGGAGACCCGAACACTGAAGCTTTCTTT.

V is TRBV5-1 and J is TRBJ2-2; maybe TRBD2 (6 bases). The CDR3 is made up of 15 amino acids. Germline CDR1 reads SGHRS; CDR2 reads YFSETQ. Trimming took 8 bases from V and 0 from J, leaving 14 bases between them. CDR3 in amino acids: CASQPGGTNTGELFF. The CDR3 nucleotides are TGCGCCAGTCAACCTGGGGGGACGAACACCGGGGAGCTGTTTTTT. Together with reference TRBV5-1 and TRBJ2-2, the CDR3 gives the full variable domain: KAGVTQTPRYLIKTRGQQVTLSCSPISGHRSVSWYQQTPGQGLQFLFEYFSETQRNKGNFPGRFSGRQFSNSRSEMNVSTLELGDSALYLCASQPGGTNTGELFFGEGSRLTVL.

The sample holds many counts of this clonotype. J is TRBJ1-1 and V is TRBV5-1; no firm D call. This CDR3 has 14 residues. The V end lost 0 bases, the J end lost 4 bases, and 10 bases lay between the germline ends. Germline V lookup: CDR1 SGHRS, CDR2 YFSETQ. The CDR3 here is CASSLGVVVTEAFF. The CDR3 DNA reads as TGCGCCAGCAGCTTGGGGGTAGTGGTCACTGAAGCTTTCTTT. The variable domain in full, completed from reference TRBV5-1 and TRBJ1-1, reads KAGVTQTPRYLIKTRGQQVTLSCSPISGHRSVSWYQQTPGQGLQFLFEYFSETQRNKGNFPGRFSGRQFSNSRSEMNVSTLELGDSALYLCASSLGVVVTEAFFGQGTRLTVV.

This clonotype appeared many times. CDR3 region: CASSLGEPTALYGYTF. The CDR3 DNA is TGCGCCAGCAGCTTGGGGGAACCCACCGCTCTCTATGGCTACACCTTC. V and J are TRBV5-1 and TRBJ1-2, with no clear D. Germline-derived CDR1 and CDR2 are SGHRS and YFSETQ. The CDR3 length is 16 residues. V was shortened by 0 bases and J by 4 bases, with 16 bases between the two germline ends.

This clonotype was found a few times. This chain joins TRBV6-4 and TRBJ1-5, with D possibly TRBD1 on 6 matching bases. Trimming stripped 4 bases from V and 0 bases from J, with 13 bases between. The CDR3 extends over 16 amino acids. The germline V gene has CDR1 MRHNA and CDR2 SNTAGT. DNA of the CDR3: TGTGCCAGCAGTGGAGGACAGATATATAGCAATCAGCCCCAGCATTTT. It encodes CASSGGQIYSNQPQHF.

The sample holds a few counts of this clonotype. The chain uses TRBV7-2 and TRBJ2-5; 10 nucleotides agree with TRBD2. CDR1 is SGHTA, CDR2 FQGNSA, per germline. The CDR3 length is 18 residues. V shed 4 bases and J 0 bases; nucleotides not matched to a gene: 11. This chain's CDR3 is CASSWGGSSGGHQETQYF. CDR3 coding DNA: TGTGCCAGCAGCTGGGGGGGATCTAGCGGGGGCCACCAAGAGACCCAGTACTTC.

This clonotype was recorded at least ten times. The chain recombines TRBV4-2 with TRBJ1-4; 7 bases fit TRBD1. This CDR3 comprises 16 residues. CDR1 and CDR2 from the germline V gene are LGHNA and YNFKEQ. V shed 2 bases, J shed 8 bases, and the junction held 11 bases outside the gene matches. CDR3 in amino acids: CASSQQGGQVREKLFF. CDR3 bases: TGTGCCAGCAGCCAACAGGGGGGACAAGTAAGAGAAAAACTGTTTTTT.

This clonotype occurred a few times. The chain carries TRBV3-1 and TRBJ2-7, with TRBD2 identical over 11 bases. CDR3 length: 16 amino acids. Germline V gene sequence: CDR1 LGHDT, CDR2 YNNKEL (reference sequence). V gave up 4 bases and J gave up 2 bases; unmatched junction bases: 7. The CDR3 DNA is TGTGCCAGCAGCCCAGAAGGGACTAGCGGTGCCTACGAGCAGTACTTC. Protein product: CASSPEGTSGAYEQYF.

The rearrangement joins TRBV5-1 to TRBJ2-5, with TRBD2 identical over 11 bases. The V segment lost 2 bases and the J segment 4 bases; nucleotides outside the gene matches: 1. Germline assignment: CDR1 SGHRS and CDR2 YFSETQ. This CDR3 comprises 14 residues. The CDR3 is CASSLTSGRETQYF. The CDR3 coding sequence is TGCGCCAGCAGCTTAACTAGCGGGAGAGAGACCCAGTACTTC.

The sample holds many counts of this clonotype. The rearrangement uses TRBV5-5 and TRBJ2-4; TRBD2 matches at 7 bases. Looked up from germline, CDR1 is SGHKS and CDR2 is YYEKEE (reference sequence). V lost 4 bases, J lost 7 bases, and 5 bases stayed unmatched. CDR3 length: 13 residues. CDR3 bases: TGTGCCAGCAGCACGGGGGGTGGGAACATTCAGTACTTC. This translates into CASSTGGGNIQYF. Variable domain in full (rest from reference TRBV5-5 and TRBJ2-4): DAGVTQSPTHLIKTRGQQVTLRCSPISGHKSVSWYQQVLGQGPQFIFQYYEKEERGRGNFPDRFSARQFPNYSSELNVNALLLGDSALYLCASSTGGGNIQYFGAGTRLSVL.

This clonotype was picked up many times. The V call is TRBV4-3, the J call TRBJ1-1, with D unresolved. V was clipped by 1 base and J by 5 bases, with 11 bases between them. CDR1 and CDR2 from the germline V gene are LGHNA and YSLEER. This CDR3 has 14 residues. CDR3 DNA: TGCGCCAGCAGCCAAGGATCAGGTTGGACTGAAGCTTTCTTT. Translation: CASSQGSGWTEAFF.

This clonotype was picked up a small number of times. This chain links TRBV5-1 with TRBJ2-7; tentative D call: TRBD1 (6 bases). Germline V gives CDR1 SGHRS, CDR2 YFSETQ. This CDR3 spans 13 amino acids. Trimming took off 4 bases at V and 4 bases at J, with 12 bases between the two ends. CDR3 loop: CASSAGQIYEQYF. The CDR3 coding sequence is TGCGCCAGCAGCGCCGGACAGATATACGAGCAGTACTTC.

The chain has TRBV10-3 and TRBJ2-2, with TRBD2 matching over 10 bases. The V gene end was trimmed by 0 bases and the J gene end by 4 bases; junction bases not matched to a gene: 2. The CDR3 runs to 16 residues. Per germline, CDR1 ENHRY and CDR2 SYGVKD. The CDR3 protein is CAISESSGGSTGELFF. The CDR3 DNA reads TGTGCCATCAGTGAGTCTAGCGGGGGGAGCACCGGGGAGCTGTTTTTT.

The chain uses TRBV9 and TRBJ1-2; D is undetermined. The CDR3 totals 15 residues. The V and J ends lost 1 base and 6 bases respectively, with 16 bases between them. Germline CDR1 is SGDLS and CDR2 is YYNGEE. CDR3 loop: CASSVLVGSEDGYTF. In DNA form, the CDR3 reads TGTGCCAGCAGCGTACTGGTAGGGAGCGAGGATGGCTACACCTTC. Variable domain in full (rest from reference TRBV9 and TRBJ1-2): DSGVTQTPKHLITATGQRVTLRCSPRSGDLSVYWYQQSLDQGLQFLIQYYNGEERAKGNILERFSAQQFPDLHSELNLSSLELGDSALYFCASSVLVGSEDGYTFGSGTRLTVV.

This clonotype occurred a few times. The CDR3 loop reads CASSPANRGQPQHF. In DNA, the CDR3 is TGTGCCAGCAGTCCCGCCAATAGGGGCCAGCCCCAGCATTTT. The chain employs TRBV12-3 or TRBV12-4 and TRBJ1-5; maybe TRBD1 (5 bases). The CDR3 runs to 14 residues. V lost 5 bases and J 7 bases, leaving 15 bases between the germline ends.

This clonotype was seen only a few times. The V and J genes are TRBV3-1 and TRBJ1-2; the match to TRBD1 covers 7 bases. The CDR3 runs 14 residues. Germline CDR1 reads LGHDT; CDR2 reads YNNKEL (reference sequence). Trimming removed 2 bases from V and 2 bases from J; junction bases left unmatched: 2. The CDR3 DNA sequence: TGTGCCAGCAGCCAACCACAGGGGAACTATGGCTACACCTTC. It encodes CASSQPQGNYGYTF. The full variable domain, in which reference TRBV3-1 and TRBJ1-2 provide the parts outside the CDR3, is DTAVSQTPKYLVTQMGNDKSIKCEQNLGHDTMYWYKQDSKKFLKIMFSYNNKELIINETVPNRFSPKSPDKAHLNLHINSLELGDSAVYFCASSQPQGNYGYTFGSGTRLTVV.

The V gene is TRBV4-2, the J gene TRBJ2-1; D possibly uses TRBD1 or TRBD2 (6 bases each). Between the trimmed V and J ends, which lost 4 bases and 0 bases, there was a span of 13 bases. Per germline, CDR1 LGHNA and CDR2 YNFKEQ. The CDR3 runs 16 residues. CDR3 coding DNA: TGTGCCAGCAGCCCCTTAGCGGACAGCTCCTACAATGAGCAGTTCTTC. As protein: CASSPLADSSYNEQFF.

This clonotype was seen at least ten times. The gene calls are TRBV5-5 and TRBJ2-1; D ambiguous. The CDR3 is 14 amino acids. V shed 2 bases and J shed 0 bases, with 6 bases lying between them. The germline V gene encodes CDR1 SGHKS and CDR2 YYEKEE (reference sequence). The DNA for the CDR3 is TGTGCCAGCAGCTTACGGAACTCCTACAATGAGCAGTTCTTC. Translation: CASSLRNSYNEQFF. The entire variable domain, with the rest obtained from reference TRBV5-5 and TRBJ2-1, is as follows: DAGVTQSPTHLIKTRGQQVTLRCSPISGHKSVSWYQQVLGQGPQFIFQYYEKEERGRGNFPDRFSARQFPNYSSELNVNALLLGDSALYLCASSLRNSYNEQFFGPGTRLTVL.

This clonotype was detected a few times. J is TRBJ2-7 and V is TRBV6-6; a possible D gene is TRBD1 (6 bases). Germline CDR1 reads MNHNY; CDR2 reads SVGAGI (reference sequence). V dropped 6 bases and J dropped 3 bases, with 18 bases sitting between them. The CDR3 totals 15 residues. The CDR3 spells CASRLEHGQNYEQYV. The CDR3 coding sequence is TGTGCCAGCAGATTAGAACACGGACAGAACTACGAGCAGTACGTC.

This clonotype has at least ten counts. V usage is TRBV20-1 and J usage is TRBJ2-7; no clear D gene. The CDR3 runs 12 residues. Germline V gives CDR1 DFQATT, CDR2 SNEGSKA (reference sequence). The ends were cut back, 3 bases at V and 6 bases at J, with 12 bases in the middle. As DNA, the CDR3 is TGCAGTGCTAGCTGGCAAACCGGCGAGCAGTACTTC. This encodes CSASWQTGEQYF.

This clonotype was detected a few times. This rearrangement joins TRBV7-6 to TRBJ1-1, with a tentative D call TRBD1 (6 bases). CDR1 SGHVS and CDR2 FNYEAQ come from the germline V gene. The V end lost 4 bases, the J end lost 4 bases, and 13 bases lay between the germline ends. This CDR3 has 14 amino acids. CDR3 sequence (DNA): TGTGCCAGCAGCTCCATGGGGGGGCCCACTGAAGCTTTCTTT. Protein sequence: CASSSMGGPTEAFF.

The chain has TRBV12-3 or TRBV12-4 and TRBJ2-7, with unresolved D. V lost 5 bases and J lost 5, with 13 bases in between. CDR3 size: 13 residues. CDR3 sequence reads: CASSGTHGNEQYF. CDR3 nucleotides: TGTGCCAGCAGTGGCACCCACGGTAACGAGCAGTACTTC.

This clonotype was counted ten times or more. The CDR3 DNA sequence: TGCAGTGCTACCCCTAGCGGGGGGGCTAAGACCCAGTACTTC. Translated, it gives CSATPSGGAKTQYF. The gene calls are TRBV20-1 and TRBJ2-5, with TRBD2 matching over 12 bases. V trimming: 4 bases; J trimming: 6 bases; junction bases outside the gene matches: 6. The length of the CDR3 is 14 residues. Germline values: CDR1 DFQATT, CDR2 SNEGSKA (reference sequence).

This clonotype has at least ten counts. V is TRBV7-2 and J is TRBJ1-1; TRBD1 might be the D (6 bases). Trimming removed 4 bases at V and 10 bases at J, with 16 bases between. This CDR3 has 13 residues. The germline CDR1 and CDR2 sequences are SGHTA and FQGNSA. This CDR3 reads CASSSGQLGRAFF. Written as DNA, the CDR3 is TGTGCCAGCAGCTCCGGACAGCTCGGTAGAGCTTTCTTT.